This T cell receptor (beta chain) was obtained from a study of blood T cell repertoires in COVID-19. For the study at large: PBMCs, B-cell-depleted T cells, or T cells were the source of the cDNA or gDNA that made up the material.

Germline trimming cut 1 base from V and 2 bases from J; bases unmatched to any gene: 3. Germline CDR1 SGHAT, CDR2 FQNNGV. The CDR3 has 15 residues. Sequencing was performed with immunoSEQ multiplex PCR; in TCRdb, only in-frame clones are kept and a portion is missing. The data show about 180,000 clones, roughly 89% seen once. J is TRBJ2-7 and V is TRBV11-2; the match to TRBD2 covers 9 bases. The sample was peripheral blood. The clonotype comes from a woman in her sixties or seventies with COVID-19, enrolled during active disease. The CDR3 is CASSLGPSGTYEQYF. In nucleotides, the CDR3 is TGTGCCAGCAGCTTAGGCCCTAGCGGGACCTACGAGCAGTACTTC.